This TCR beta chain comes out of a study of cytomegalovirus exposure and HLA in healthy donors. CDR1 is LNHDA, CDR2 SQIVND, per germline (reference sequence). With 7 bases removed from V and 0 bases from J, the gap between germline ends came to 15 bases. The CDR3 covers 16 residues. Concerning this clone itself: The antigen is undetermined.

It was with 60 Vbeta and 13 Jbeta primers that the PCR ran. Produced via immunoSEQ multiplex PCR; TCRdb's table is partial and in-frame only. Among 130,000 or so clones listed, around 80% were seen once. Study observations and caveats: Overall, approximately 150 TCR beta chains were annotated as cytomegalovirus-associated. One later analysis reportedly identified an Asian-associated ancestry cluster that showed fewer N-insertions than the roughly 700-donor mean. Productive rates of about 87% or about 30% were seen for most TCR beta V segments in an earlier analysis.

The chain combines TRBV19 with TRBJ1-4, with a possible D match to TRBD1 (5 bases). The material sequenced was PBMCs. The clonotype was recovered from a woman aged 18 to 35 in good health and CMV-seronegative. The DNA for the CDR3 is TGTGCCAGTACCCCAAGGGGCACTACAACTAATGAAAAACTGTTTTTT. Translation gives CASTPRGTTTNEKLFF.